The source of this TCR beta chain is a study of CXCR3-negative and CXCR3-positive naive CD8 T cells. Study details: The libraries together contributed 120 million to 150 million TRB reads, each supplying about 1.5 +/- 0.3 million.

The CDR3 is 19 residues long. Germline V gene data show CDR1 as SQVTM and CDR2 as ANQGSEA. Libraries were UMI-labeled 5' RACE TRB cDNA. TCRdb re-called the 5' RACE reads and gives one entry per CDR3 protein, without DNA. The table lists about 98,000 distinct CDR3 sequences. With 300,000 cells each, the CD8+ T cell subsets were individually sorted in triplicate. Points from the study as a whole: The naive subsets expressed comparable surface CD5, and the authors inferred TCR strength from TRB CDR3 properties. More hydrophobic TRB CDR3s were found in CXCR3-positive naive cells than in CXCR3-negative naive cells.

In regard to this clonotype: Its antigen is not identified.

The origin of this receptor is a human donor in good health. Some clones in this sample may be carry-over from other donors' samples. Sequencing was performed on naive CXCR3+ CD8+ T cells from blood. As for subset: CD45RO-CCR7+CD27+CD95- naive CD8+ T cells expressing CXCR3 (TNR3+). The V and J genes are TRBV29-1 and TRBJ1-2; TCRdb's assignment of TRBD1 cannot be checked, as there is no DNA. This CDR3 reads CSVEWATGGLRLGYYGYTF.